The 13 T cell receptor beta chains given below trace back to one sample, sequenced in a study of T cells in Graves' hyperthyroidism and ophthalmopathy. Amplified TCR beta CDR3 regions derived from RNA transcripts. During a first-round RT-PCR of the TCR CDR3, the HTBI primer set was used. Via MiXCR, TCRdb re-called the multiplex PCR reads, giving one row per CDR3 protein. The table shows approximately 530,000 distinct CDR3 sequences, with approximately 15% occurring only once. Sequencing was performed on blood. The receptors come from a woman aged 18-29 years with Graves' hyperthyroidism.

V is TRBV3-1 and J is TRBJ2-7; weak D call: TRBD1 (6 bases). Trimming took off 0 bases at V and 2 bases at J, with 17 bases between the two ends. The CDR3 covers 17 residues. Germline V gene data show CDR1 as LGHDT and CDR2 as YNNKEL (reference sequence). The CDR3 nucleotides read TGTGCCAGCAGCCAAGATCTAGAGGGGGACACCACCTACGAGCAGTACTTC. The encoded protein is CASSQDLEGDTTYEQYF.

A note on this clonotype: Germline is not matched at one junction end, which may reflect a read error. V gene TRBV6-2 or TRBV6-3 combines with J gene TRBJ2-3; D may be TRBD2 (7 bases). The length of the CDR3 is 19 residues. The germline V gene has CDR1 MNHEY and CDR2 SVGEGT. CDR3 in DNA: TGTGCCAGCAGTTACTCTGGCGGGGGTTCGTCGTCGAGGACAGATACGCGGTATTTT. This encodes CASSYSGGGSSSRTDTRYF.

The chain couples TRBV4-2 to TRBJ2-3, with TRBD2 identical over 8 bases. Per the germline V gene, CDR1 is LGHNA and CDR2 is YNFKEQ. After removal of 0 bases from V and 1 base from J, the junction contained 24 bases not matched to a gene. The CDR3 extends over 23 amino acids. Here the CDR3 DNA reads TGTGCCAGCAGCCAAGATTCCCGACAACAAAAACCCCAGCGGGAGAGAGGCACAGATACGCAGTATTTT. It is translated as CASSQDSRQQKPQRERGTDTQYF.

The V gene is TRBV13, the J gene TRBJ2-7; the match to TRBD2 covers 12 bases. Germline V gene lookup returns CDR1 PRHDT and CDR2 FYEKMQ (reference sequence). CDR3 length: 15 amino acids. The V and J ends lost 5 bases and 2 bases, in that order; junction bases with no gene match: 4. The DNA for the CDR3 is TGTGCCAGCAGCCTCAGGACTAGCGGGACCTACGAGCAGTACTTC. Protein sequence: CASSLRTSGTYEQYF.

This clonotype was picked up a small number of times. A clone one base away is much larger, so this may be a read error. The V gene is TRBV7-3, the J gene TRBJ1-2; D remains unclear. In germline, CDR1 is SGHTA, CDR2 FQGTGA. V dropped 10 bases and J dropped 3 bases, with 12 bases sitting between them. The CDR3 sequence is 12 residues long. As DNA, the CDR3 is TGTGCCATCGAAGGGAGACACTATGGCTACACCTTC. The encoded protein is CAIEGRHYGYTF.

This clonotype has more than one count but fewer than ten. The genes are TRBV12-3 or TRBV12-4 and TRBJ2-1, with 11 nucleotides matching TRBD2. The V and J ends lost 1 base and 7 bases, in that order; junction bases with no gene match: 12. The CDR3 is made up of 18 amino acids. Here the CDR3 DNA reads TGTGCCAGCAGTTTAGGGGTAGCGGGGGGGCCTTTTCGAAATGAGCAGTTCTTC. Translation: CASSLGVAGGPFRNEQFF.

This rearrangement joins TRBV7-2 to TRBJ2-5; 13 nucleotides agree with TRBD2. V shed 1 base, J shed 7 bases, and the junction held 9 bases outside the gene matches. This CDR3 comprises 17 residues. Germline CDR1 is SGHTA and CDR2 is FQGNSA. The CDR3 coding sequence is TGTGCCAGCAGCTTAGGGCTACTAGCGGGGGGGAGCGGGACCCAGTACTTC. As protein: CASSLGLLAGGSGTQYF.

V usage is TRBV6-4 and J usage is TRBJ1-3; weak D call: TRBD1 (6 bases). The germline V gene encodes CDR1 MRHNA and CDR2 SNTAGT. This CDR3 region has 15 residues. V dropped 7 bases and J dropped 0 bases, with 13 bases sitting between them. The CDR3 reads CASIQTGLSGNTIYF. In DNA form, the CDR3 reads TGTGCCAGCATTCAGACAGGCCTCTCTGGAAACACCATATATTTT.

The chain uses TRBV7-2 and TRBJ2-1; 11 bases map to TRBD2. V lost 5 bases, J lost 9 bases, and 6 bases stayed unmatched. Germline V CDR1 and CDR2: SGHTA, FQGNSA. The CDR3 contains 14 residues. The CDR3 nucleotides read TGTGCCAGCAGCGTTAGCGGGGGGGCCGCTGAGCAGTTCTTC. Translating gives CASSVSGGAAEQFF.

V and J are TRBV7-9 and TRBJ2-7; D not resolved. CDR3 length: 12 residues. Deletions cut 5 bases from V and 5 bases from J, with 10 bases between. The germline CDR1 and CDR2 sequences are SEHNR and FQNEAQ (reference sequence). In nucleotides, the CDR3 is TGTGCCAGCAGCACCAGTTTGCACGAGCAGTACTTC. Translated, it gives CASSTSLHEQYF.

In its sample, this clonotype was seen a few times. V gene TRBV10-3 combines with J gene TRBJ1-1; possible D gene TRBD1, 6 bases. V shed 10 bases and J shed 1 base, with 16 bases lying between them. The CDR3 runs 14 residues. The germline CDR1 and CDR2 sequences are ENHRY and SYGVKD. The CDR3 region is CATLPETGNTEAFF. The CDR3 DNA follows: TGTGCCACGCTCCCCGAGACAGGGAACACTGAAGCTTTCTTT.

This clonotype has at least ten counts. This chain joins TRBV4-3 and TRBJ2-5; D is ambiguous. Germline V gene data show CDR1 as LGHNA and CDR2 as YSLEER. This CDR3 is 15 amino acids long. V was shortened by 0 bases and J by 2 bases, with 10 bases between the two germline ends. CDR3 residues: CASSQDLRAQETQYF. The CDR3, as DNA: TGCGCCAGCAGCCAAGATCTTAGGGCACAAGAGACCCAGTACTTC.

This clonotype showed up just a few times. The rearrangement links TRBV19 to TRBJ1-6; D ambiguous. V lost 2 bases and J lost 6, with 11 bases in between. Germline values: CDR1 LNHDA, CDR2 SQIVND (reference sequence). The CDR3 spans 15 residues. The DNA of the CDR3 is TGTGCCAGTAGTATACCCCATTGGGCTAATTCACCCCTCCACTTT. Translation gives CASSIPHWANSPLHF.